Listed below are T cell receptor beta chains from one sample, sequenced in a study of cytomegalovirus exposure and HLA in healthy donors. Produced via immunoSEQ multiplex PCR; TCRdb's table is partial and in-frame only. The profile shows about 71,000 clones, about 95% of them singletons. Sequencing was carried out using PBMCs. The receptors derive from a woman in her late teens or twenties in good health and CMV-seronegative. Both conserved end residues are part of each CDR3. A D gene is named only where the DNA matches it firmly. A clone size is listed for some rows: how often the clone was seen (once, few, many), or a class if it is expanded.

J gene | clone size | D gene | V gene | CDR3 protein | CDR3 DNA
TRBJ2-3 | . | . | TRBV5-1 | CASKGIYTDTQYF | TGCGCCAGCAAGGGGATATACACAGATACGCAGTATTTT
TRBJ1-4 | . | TRBD1 | TRBV7-9 | CASSLNPQTGGTTNEKLFF | TGTGCCAGCAGCTTAAACCCACAAACAGGGGGCACAACTAATGAAAAACTGTTTTTT
TRBJ1-4 | . | . | TRBV6-5 | CASSTRGLANEKLFF | TGTGCCAGCAGTACCAGGGGCTTGGCTAATGAAAAACTGTTTTTT
TRBJ1-3 | . | . | TRBV28 | CASSLVLGQGSGNTIYF | TGTGCCAGCAGTTTAGTTCTCGGGCAGGGGAGTGGAAACACCATATATTTT
TRBJ2-3 | once | TRBD2 | TRBV6-1 | CASSATTLAGSTDTQYF | TGTGCCAGCAGTGCAACGACACTAGCGGGGAGCACAGATACGCAGTATTTT
TRBJ1-2 | . | . | TRBV7-9 | CASSLVGSNYGYTF | TGTGCCAGCAGCTTAGTCGGGTCTAACTATGGCTACACCTTC
TRBJ1-5 | . | TRBD1 | TRBV10-3 | CAISDIRTGGLSQPQHF | TGTGCCATCAGTGATATAAGGACAGGGGGTTTATCTCAGCCCCAGCATTTT
TRBJ2-1 | few | TRBD2 | TRBV7-3 | CASSLTGGGADEQFF | TGTGCCAGCAGTTTAACGGGCGGGGGGGCCGATGAGCAGTTCTTC
TRBJ2-5 | . | TRBD1 | TRBV18 | CASSPQDRGQETQYF | TGTGCCAGCTCACCACAGGACAGGGGGCAAGAGACCCAGTACTTC
TRBJ2-7 | . | . | TRBV14 | CASSVGDEQYF | TGTGCCAGCAGCGTAGGGGACGAGCAGTACTTC
TRBJ2-7 | . | TRBD2 | TRBV19 | CASSVASGAYEQYF | TGTGCCAGTAGTGTGGCTAGCGGAGCCTACGAGCAGTACTTC
TRBJ2-1 | . | TRBD2 | TRBV18 | CASSPTSGGANEQFF | TGTGCCAGCTCACCGACTAGCGGGGGGGCCAATGAGCAGTTCTTC
TRBJ1-1 | . | TRBD1 | TRBV19 | CASTLQGARTEAFF | TGTGCCAGTACACTACAGGGGGCACGGACTGAAGCTTTCTTT
TRBJ2-7 | . | . | TRBV19 | CASSTLRGEEQYF | TGTGCCAGTAGTACCCTCCGCGGGGAAGAGCAGTACTTC
TRBJ1-1 | . | . | TRBV4-3 | CASSQVPGTEAFF | TGCGCCAGCAGCCAAGTACCAGGCACTGAAGCTTTCTTT
TRBJ2-1 | . | TRBD1 | TRBV29-1 | CSVPGTGGSGEQFF | TGCAGCGTACCCGGGACAGGGGGTTCCGGTGAGCAGTTCTTC
TRBJ2-5 | . | TRBD2 | TRBV19 | CASSGLAGGQETQYF | TGTGCCAGTAGTGGACTAGCGGGAGGCCAAGAGACCCAGTACTTC
TRBJ1-2 | . | TRBD1 | TRBV4-3 | CASSQVGTGRGYTF | TGCGCCAGCAGCCAAGTTGGGACAGGTCGGGGCTACACCTTC
TRBJ2-5 | . | TRBD2 | TRBV6-5 | CASSPSGETQYF | TGTGCCAGCAGCCCTAGCGGGGAGACCCAGTACTTC
TRBJ1-2 | . | . | TRBV7-9 | CASKSIGYGYTF | TGTGCCAGCAAGAGCATTGGCTATGGCTACACCTTC
TRBJ2-1 | . | . | TRBV11-3 | CASSLGNSYNEQFF | TGTGCCAGCAGCTTAGGTAACTCCTACAATGAGCAGTTCTTC
TRBJ1-1 | once | . | TRBV7-6 | CASSPPMGPLNTEAFF | TGTGCCAGCAGCCCACCAATGGGGCCCCTGAACACTGAAGCTTTCTTT
TRBJ1-1 | . | TRBD1 | TRBV4-1 | CASSQAGTGGTEAFF | TGCGCCAGCAGCCAGGCCGGGACAGGGGGCACTGAAGCTTTCTTT
TRBJ2-1 | . | . | TRBV21-1 | CASSGPLIQVHNEQFF | TGTGCCAGCAGCGGGCCGTTGATTCAGGTTCACAATGAGCAGTTCTTC
TRBJ2-3 | . | TRBD2 | TRBV6-4 | CASSDLYRREGTDTQYF | TGTGCCAGCAGTGATCTCTACCGGCGGGAGGGCACAGATACGCAGTATTTT
TRBJ1-1 | . | . | TRBV28 | CASSLAANTEAFF | TGTGCCAGCAGTTTGGCCGCGAACACTGAAGCTTTCTTT
TRBJ2-3 | . | TRBD2 | TRBV2 | CASNRGGTDTQYF | TGTGCCAGCAACCGGGGAGGGACAGATACGCAGTATTTT
TRBJ2-3 | . | . | TRBV4-3 | CASSQDRLGRGTDTQYF | TGCGCCAGCAGCCAAGATCGGTTGGGCAGGGGAACAGATACGCAGTATTTT
TRBJ1-4 | . | . | TRBV2 | CASSEVGRGAGSEKLFF | TGTGCCAGCAGTGAAGTTGGTAGGGGCGCGGGGAGTGAAAAACTGTTTTTT
TRBJ2-5 | . | TRBD2 | TRBV5-1 | CASSLKGLAGRETQYF | TGCGCCAGCAGCCTAAAAGGGCTAGCGGGAAGAGAGACCCAGTACTTC
TRBJ2-3 | . | TRBD2 | TRBV5-1 | CASSHLAGGPPDTQYF | TGCGCCAGCAGTCATCTAGCGGGGGGGCCCCCAGATACGCAGTATTTT